The 30 T cell receptor beta chains given below trace back to one sample, sequenced in a study of molecular identifiers for immune sequencing clone quantification. MiXCR was run by TCRdb on the PCR reads, yielding one entry per CDR3 protein. The profile shows under 800,000 distinct CDR3 sequences, roughly 27% of them singletons. Material for sequencing was naive CD8+ T cells from blood, with Jurkat cell RNA spiked in. Subset of the sample: FACS-sorted CD8+CD4-CCR7+CD45RA+ naive T cells. The receptors originated from a human donor in good health. Some libraries in this study had Jurkat cell RNA spiked in.

Ten or more counts support this clonotype. The CDR3: CASSFTSGGEETQYF. The CDR3, as DNA: TGTGCCAGCAGCTTTACTAGCGGGGGGGAAGAGACCCAGTACTTC. The gene calls are TRBV7-8 and TRBJ2-5; 13 bases are shared with TRBD2. Trimming at V came to 3 bases and at J to 3 bases, leaving 1 base not matched to a gene. The V gene's germline CDR1 is SGHVS and CDR2 FQNEAQ. The CDR3 has 15 residues.

In its sample, this clonotype was seen many times. The chain couples TRBV29-1 to TRBJ1-2; D is ambiguous. The V end lost 3 bases, the J end lost 2 bases, and 16 bases lay between the germline ends. The CDR3 runs 15 residues. The germline CDR1 and CDR2 sequences are SQVTM and ANQGSEA. In DNA, the CDR3 is TGCAGCGTTGACCCGAGACCGAACCAAAACTATGGCTACACCTTC. Translated: CSVDPRPNQNYGYTF.

With regard to this clonotype: This may be a read error: a much more frequent sequence differs by one nucleotide. V usage is TRBV12-3 or TRBV12-4 and J usage is TRBJ2-5, with D possibly being TRBD1 (6 bases). This CDR3 is 14 amino acids long. V was cut by 6 bases and J by 2 bases, with 13 bases left in between. The CDR3 loop is CASRWDTRQETQYF. In nucleotides, the CDR3 is TGTGCCAGCAGGTGGGACACCCGTCAAGAGACCCAGTACTTC.

This clonotype was seen at least ten times. The chain combines TRBV28 with TRBJ1-1; 12 bases line up with TRBD1. CDR3 length equals 16 residues. Unmatched junction bases numbered 9, after V lost 5 bases and J lost 5 bases. In germline, CDR1 is MDHEN, CDR2 SYDVKM. CDR3 DNA: TGTGCCAGCAGTGGGATGGGACAGGGGGCTTGGACTGAAGCTTTCTTT. As protein: CASSGMGQGAWTEAFF.

This chain joins TRBV29-1 and TRBJ1-1, with 8 positions matching TRBD1. Losses at the gene ends were 2 bases for V and 1 base for J; bases not matched to a gene: 12. CDR1 is SQVTM, CDR2 ANQGSEA, per germline. The CDR3 contains 17 residues. This CDR3 is CSVETGGAQMKNTEAFF. Written as DNA, the CDR3 is TGCAGCGTTGAAACAGGGGGGGCGCAAATGAAGAACACTGAAGCTTTCTTT.

This clonotype showed up many times. This sequence joins TRBV7-9 and TRBJ2-1, with D uncertain. The germline V gene has CDR1 SEHNR and CDR2 FQNEAQ (reference sequence). There are 14 residues in the CDR3. Trimming left V 2 bases short and J 4 bases short, with 9 bases between. Written as DNA, the CDR3 is TGTGCCAGCAGCTTACCACAGAGTTACAATGAGCAGTTCTTC. Amino acid sequence: CASSLPQSYNEQFF. The variable domain in full, with the rest retrieved from reference TRBV7-9 and TRBJ2-1, is DTGVSQNPRHKITKRGQNVTFRCDPISEHNRLYWYRQTLGQGPEFLTYFQNEAQLEKSRLLSDRFSAERPKGSFSTLEIQRTEQGDSAMYLCASSLPQSYNEQFFGPGTRLTVL.

Remarks on this clonotype: A much larger clone lies a single base off, so this may be a read error. The chain carries TRBV29-1 and TRBJ2-7; D is possibly TRBD2 (6 bases). The CDR3 sequence is 15 residues long. Germline V CDR1 and CDR2: SQVTM, ANQGSEA. Deletions cut 7 bases from V and 2 bases from J, with 21 bases between. CDR3 sequence: CSARAQGGVAYEQYF. CDR3 coding DNA: TGCAGCGCCAGAGCGCAGGGAGGAGTCGCCTACGAGCAGTACTTC.

This clonotype was seen a few times. This sequence joins TRBV6-5 and TRBJ2-1; TRBD2 matches 16 bases. The CDR3 spans 15 residues. Unmatched junction bases numbered 3, after V lost 5 bases and J lost 8 bases. Germline-derived CDR1 and CDR2 are MNHEY and SVGAGI. CDR3 protein: CASSHGTSGRDEQFF. The CDR3 nucleotides read TGTGCCAGCAGTCACGGGACTAGCGGGAGGGATGAGCAGTTCTTC.

J is TRBJ2-7 and V is TRBV4-3, with 8 nucleotides matching TRBD1. V gave up 4 bases and J gave up 6 bases; unmatched junction bases: 14. The CDR3 spans 16 residues. Germline CDR1 is LGHNA and CDR2 is YSLEER. CDR3 coding DNA: TGCGCCAGCAGCCGGACAAGGACAGGGCCCCAGGTCGAGCAGTACTTC. Translated, it gives CASSRTRTGPQVEQYF.

About this clonotype: A much larger clone is a single base away; this may be a read error. The chain joins TRBV7-9 to TRBJ1-5; unclear D gene. CDR1 SEHNR and CDR2 FQNEAQ come from the germline V gene (reference sequence). The CDR3 spans 14 residues. Trimming removed 5 bases at V and 7 bases at J, with 15 bases between. The CDR3 coding sequence is TGTGCCAGCAGCCTCAGACAAAAGCGACAGCCCCAGCATTTT. This codes for CASSLRQKRQPQHF. Full variable domain (missing parts from reference TRBV7-9 and TRBJ1-5): DTGVSQNPRHKITKRGQNVTFRCDPISEHNRLYWYRQTLGQGPEFLTYFQNEAQLEKSRLLSDRFSAERPKGSFSTLEIQRTEQGDSAMYLCASSLRQKRQPQHFGDGTRLSIL.

This clonotype was seen a handful of times. The DNA for the CDR3 is TGTGCCAGCAGTTCACCCACATTGACAGGGTCCCCTAACTATGGCTACACCTTC. Protein product: CASSSPTLTGSPNYGYTF. This chain connects TRBV28 to TRBJ1-2; 7 nucleotides line up with TRBD1. Germline V gene sequence: CDR1 MDHEN, CDR2 SYDVKM. J was trimmed by 0 bases and V by 4 bases; bases with no gene match: 14. This CDR3 comprises 18 residues.

At least ten counts were recorded for this clonotype. This chain links TRBV20-1 with TRBJ1-1, with D perhaps matching TRBD1 (6 bases). The germline gives CDR1 DFQATT, CDR2 SNEGSKA (reference sequence). V lost 2 bases, J lost 7 bases, and 17 bases lay in between. The length of the CDR3 is 14 residues. The chain's CDR3 is CSARTLGTHSEAFF. The CDR3 coding sequence is TGCAGTGCTAGAACACTCGGGACACATAGTGAAGCTTTCTTT.

A remark on this clonotype: This may come from a read error, since a much larger clone is one base off. The chain employs TRBV3-1 and TRBJ1-1; D uncertain. The CDR3 loop spans 14 amino acids. Germline V gene lookup returns CDR1 LGHDT and CDR2 YNNKEL (reference sequence). The CDR3 spells CASSHGGMNTEASF. CDR3 nucleotide sequence: TGTGCCAGCAGCCATGGCGGGATGAACACTGAAGCTTCCTTT. Full variable domain (rest looked up from reference TRBV3-1 and TRBJ1-1): DTAVSQTPKYLVTQMGNDKSIKCEQNLGHDTMYWYKQDSKKFLKIMFSYNNKELIINETVPNRFSPKSPDKAHLNLHINSLELGDSAVYFCASSHGGMNTEASFGQGTRLTVV.

This chain joins TRBV7-2 and TRBJ1-2; no firm D call. The germline gives CDR1 SGHTA, CDR2 FQGNSA. Deletions cut 4 bases from V and 8 bases from J, with 8 bases between. There are 11 residues in the CDR3. The chain's CDR3 is CASSYFNGYTF. The CDR3 DNA follows: TGTGCCAGCAGCTACTTTAACGGCTACACCTTC.

This clonotype was detected many times. The gene calls are TRBV4-1 and TRBJ1-5; 9 nucleotides align to TRBD1. The germline V gene encodes CDR1 MGHRA and CDR2 YSYEKL. The CDR3 totals 17 residues. With V trimmed by 5 bases and J by 4 bases, 12 bases remained unmatched. In DNA form, the CDR3 reads TGCGCCAGCAGCTTGGCCGGGACAGGGTACGGGAATCAGCCCCAGCATTTT. Protein: CASSLAGTGYGNQPQHF.

Turning to this clonotype: At one end, the junction sequence differs from germline, possibly due to a read error. The V and J genes are TRBV28 and TRBJ1-3, with 7 bases identical to TRBD1. This CDR3 has 15 amino acids. Germline V gene data show CDR1 as MDHEN and CDR2 as SYDVKM. The CDR3 sequence: CASSAGTVSGNAIYF. In DNA form, the CDR3 reads TGTGCCAGCAGTGCCGGGACAGTCTCTGGAAACGCCATATATTTT.

The CDR3 nucleotides are TGTGCCAGTAGTAACCGACCGCTAGGACAGGCCGGTGAGGTGCCCCAGCATTTT. It is translated as CASSNRPLGQAGEVPQHF. V and J are TRBV19 and TRBJ1-5; TRBD1 agrees at 7 bases. Germline assignment: CDR1 LNHDA and CDR2 SQIVND (reference sequence). The J segment lost 9 bases and the V segment lost 4 bases, leaving 21 bases of the junction unmatched. The CDR3 is 18 amino acids.

Turning to this clonotype: No conserved phenylalanine or tryptophan is present at the end of the CDR3, so a read error is the likely explanation. It is unclear where the CDR3 begins or ends on the DNA, so no DNA is shown, and the CDR3 is as TCRdb lists it. CDR3: CASSYEGRGTVELLL. The chain recombines TRBV6-2 or TRBV6-3 with TRBJ2-2; TRBD1, the table's D call, was not compared with the DNA. The CDR3 extends over 15 residues, inclusive of both ends. Germline V CDR1 and CDR2: MNHEY, SVGEGT.

The chain links TRBV19 to TRBJ2-7, with 9 bases that match TRBD1. Per germline, CDR1 LNHDA and CDR2 SQIVND (reference sequence). This CDR3 spans 15 amino acids. J gave up 2 bases and V 4 bases, and 6 bases lay outside the gene matches. CDR3 loop: CASSTGTGFAYEQYF. The CDR3 DNA reads TGTGCCAGTAGTACCGGGACAGGGTTCGCCTACGAGCAGTACTTC.

The chain employs TRBV23-1 and TRBJ2-7; 11 bases agree with TRBD2. TRBV23-1 is placed among ORFs of uncertain function. The ends lost 4 bases at V and 0 bases at J; junction bases unmatched: 11. The CDR3 is 18 amino acids. This CDR3 is CASSPLGLTSGNSYEQYF. The CDR3 nucleotides are TGCGCCAGCAGTCCCTTAGGTTTGACTAGCGGGAACTCCTACGAGCAGTACTTC.

This clonotype has just a few counts. This rearrangement joins TRBV6-5 to TRBJ2-5, with 8 bases aligning to TRBD1. Trimming took 5 bases from V and 2 from J; bases not matched to a gene: 7. The germline CDR1 and CDR2 sequences are MNHEY and SVGAGI. The CDR3 has 15 residues. The CDR3 coding sequence is TGTGCCAGCAGTACCCGGGACAGGCCTCAAGAGACCCAGTACTTC. The encoded protein is CASSTRDRPQETQYF.

The chain combines TRBV15 with TRBJ2-5, with D uncertain. Germline CDR1 LNHNV, CDR2 YYDKDF (reference sequence). With 3 bases removed from V and 2 bases from J, the gap between germline ends came to 10 bases. This CDR3 region has 14 residues. CDR3 sequence reads: CATSSLLLQETQYF. CDR3 DNA sequence: TGTGCCACCAGCAGTTTACTGCTACAAGAGACCCAGTACTTC.

Concerning this clonotype itself: This sequence may be a read error, since a much larger clone differs from it by one base. This chain joins TRBV6-6 and TRBJ1-4; D uncertain. Germline CDR1 is MNHNY and CDR2 is SVGAGI (reference sequence). Trimming removed 7 bases at V and 8 bases at J, with 23 bases between. CDR3 length equals 16 residues. The CDR3 sequence is CASTDGRYIPWEKLFF. The CDR3 nucleotides are TGTGCCAGCACCGACGGGAGGTATATTCCGTGGGAAAAACTGTTTTTT.

This clonotype was recorded at least ten times. The genes are TRBV27 and TRBJ2-1, with TRBD2 matching over 9 bases. J gave up 8 bases and V 6 bases, and 5 bases lay outside the gene matches. Looked up from germline, CDR1 is MNHEY and CDR2 is SMNVEV (reference sequence). This CDR3 has 13 amino acids. The CDR3 region has the DNA TGTGCCAGCAGACCGGGACTAGCACATGAGCAGTTCTTC. Translation gives CASRPGLAHEQFF.

This clonotype was counted ten times or more. This chain joins TRBV2 and TRBJ1-3, with D perhaps matching TRBD1 (5 bases). The CDR3 extends over 15 amino acids. The germline V gene has CDR1 SNHLY and CDR2 FYNNEI. With 5 bases removed from V and 0 bases from J, the gap between germline ends came to 11 bases. The CDR3 region has the DNA TGTGCCAGCAGTTGGGGGATTAACTCTGGAAACACCATATATTTT. Protein product: CASSWGINSGNTIYF.

In regard to this clonotype: A read error is possible here, since a much larger clone lies one base away. The gene calls are TRBV14 and TRBJ2-2; perhaps TRBD2 as D (6 bases). CDR1 and CDR2 from the germline V gene are SGHDN and FVKESK. This CDR3 spans 14 amino acids. DNA for the CDR3: TGTGCCAGCAGCCCCTCTCTTTTTGCCGGGGGGCTGTTTTTT. Protein: CASSPSLFAGGLFF.

This clonotype appeared many times. V and J are TRBV12-3 or TRBV12-4 and TRBJ1-1; D possibly corresponds to TRBD1 (5 bases). The CDR3 contains 14 residues. The V and J ends lost 3 bases and 5 bases respectively, with 13 bases between them. The CDR3 region is CASSFVGVGTEAFF. Here the CDR3 DNA reads TGTGCCAGCAGTTTTGTGGGGGTAGGGACTGAAGCTTTCTTT.

This clonotype was counted many times. CDR3 DNA sequence: TGTGCCAGCAGTTTAGTAGCGGATGAGCAGTTCTTC. This gives the protein CASSLVADEQFF. V is TRBV12-3 or TRBV12-4 and J is TRBJ2-1; D possibly corresponds to TRBD2 (6 bases). The CDR3 contains 12 residues. The V end lost 1 base, the J end lost 8 bases, and 6 bases lay between the germline ends.

This clonotype was counted at least ten times. This rearrangement joins TRBV7-9 to TRBJ2-7, with D unclear. Germline V gene data show CDR1 as SEHNR and CDR2 as FQNEAQ (reference sequence). The CDR3 extends over 12 amino acids. The V and J ends lost 1 base and 3 bases respectively, with 4 bases between them. As DNA, the CDR3 is TGTGCCAGCAGCTTAGAGAACTACGAGCAGTACTTC. Residues: CASSLENYEQYF.

This clonotype was observed a few times. This chain uses TRBV7-6 with TRBJ2-2; TRBD2 matches at 7 bases. The CDR3 is made up of 14 amino acids. Looked up from germline, CDR1 is SGHVS and CDR2 is FNYEAQ. Losses at the gene ends were 8 bases for V and 6 bases for J; bases not matched to a gene: 9. The CDR3 sequence is CASQSGMGPGELFF. The CDR3 DNA reads TGTGCCAGCCAAAGCGGGATGGGCCCCGGGGAGCTGTTTTTT.